Included here is one T cell receptor (beta chain) sequence, with context. Other DNA sequences in this sample translate to the same CDR3. The repertoire was sequenced with immunoSEQ multiplex PCR; TCRdb's copy has only in-frame clones and lacks some. The repertoire holds tens of thousands of clones, with approximately 88% as singletons. The data were obtained in a study of T cell clones after liver transplantation. V lost 5 bases to trimming and J lost 1 base, with 9 bases between them. This CDR3 is 15 amino acids long. Germline CDR1 reads MDHEN; CDR2 reads SYDVKM. This sequence was found in a human donor who received a liver transplant. The chain is built from TRBV28 and TRBJ2-6; D ambiguous. Here the sequenced sample was CD4+ T cells from blood, taken before liver transplant. Here the CDR3 reads CASSMSLSGANVLTF. The CDR3 nucleotides are TGTGCCAGCAGTATGAGCCTGTCTGGGGCCAACGTCCTGACTTTC. The variable domain in full, with the rest retrieved from reference TRBV28 and TRBJ2-6, is DVKVTQSSRYLVKRTGEKVFLECVQDMDHENMFWYRQDPGLGLRLIYFSYDVKMKEKGDIPEGYSVSREKKERFSLILESASTNQTSMYLCASSMSLSGANVLTFGAGSRLTVL.